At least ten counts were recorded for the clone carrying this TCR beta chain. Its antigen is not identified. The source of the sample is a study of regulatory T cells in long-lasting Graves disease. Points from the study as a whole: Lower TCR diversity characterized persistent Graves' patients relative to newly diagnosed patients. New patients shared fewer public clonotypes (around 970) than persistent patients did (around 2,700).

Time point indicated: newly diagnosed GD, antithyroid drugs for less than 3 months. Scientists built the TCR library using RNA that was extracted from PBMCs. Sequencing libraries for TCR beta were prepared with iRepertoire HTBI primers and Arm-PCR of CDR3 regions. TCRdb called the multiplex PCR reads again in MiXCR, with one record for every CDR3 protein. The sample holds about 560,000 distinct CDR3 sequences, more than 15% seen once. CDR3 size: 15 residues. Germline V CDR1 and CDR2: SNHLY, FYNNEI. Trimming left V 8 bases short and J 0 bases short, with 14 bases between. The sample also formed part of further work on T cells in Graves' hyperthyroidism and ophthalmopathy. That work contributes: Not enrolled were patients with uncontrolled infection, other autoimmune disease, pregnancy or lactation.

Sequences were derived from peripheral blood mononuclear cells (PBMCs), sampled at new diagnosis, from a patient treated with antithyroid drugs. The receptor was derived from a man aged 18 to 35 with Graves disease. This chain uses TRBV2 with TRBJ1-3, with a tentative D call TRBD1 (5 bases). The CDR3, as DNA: TGTGCCAGCTCCCGGGACGGGAGCTCTGGAAACACCATATATTTT. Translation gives CASSRDGSSGNTIYF.